This TCR beta chain comes out of a study of blood T cell repertoires in COVID-19. Trimming cost V 6 bases and J 8 bases, with 11 bases left between them. The CDR3 contains 12 residues. The V gene's germline CDR1 is SGHVS and CDR2 FNYEAQ. Generated by immunoSEQ multiplex PCR, the TCRdb table keeps only in-frame clones and is missing some. Among under 300,000 clones listed, around 90% were seen once. The source material was peripheral blood. This rearrangement joins TRBV7-6 to TRBJ2-1, with D maybe TRBD1 (6 bases). The TCR originated in a woman aged 60-75 years with COVID-19, enrolled during active disease. The CDR3 coding sequence is TGTGCCAGCAGTCGTACAGGGTATGAGCAGTTCTTC. Amino acid sequence: CASSRTGYEQFF.